This TCR beta chain stems from a study of T cell clonotyping in hematopoietic cell transplantation (dated by TCRdb to about 2021). About the study as a whole: A total of 120 to 150 blood samples were gathered in the study from 30 to 35 consecutive transplant recipients along with their related donors. Recruitment of patients was conducted between September 2015 and January 2017, and follow-up was continued until late 2020 or death.

This clone was seen once. This clone's antigen is unknown. The input lacks base qualities; no much larger clone sits a single base away. Related transplant donors provided blood samples for TCR beta sequencing. Nuclei Lysis Solution was used to extract genomic DNA from fresh or cryopreserved unfractionated peripheral blood mononuclear cells. Beyond this particular receptor, the publication reports: The sample size was limited and the cells went unsorted, which meant the CD4 and CD8 repertoire contributions could not be told apart. Inverse Simpson Index values from donors and from recipients before transplant predicted broader TCR repertoire diversity after transplant. After transplant, TCR diversity in recipients dropped, and pathologically expanded clonotypes increased progressively from day 30 to day 180. Recipient repertoires showed only a small fraction of overlap with donor repertoires, and over 95% appeared de novo at the given depth.

With the immunoSEQ assay, which is a bias-controlled multiplex PCR relying on V- and J-specific primers, TCR beta CDR3 regions were amplified from genomic DNA. A proprietary barcode and Illumina adapter sequences were added to the CDR3 amplicons in a second PCR step. An Illumina MiSeq instrument was used for sequencing of the CDR3 libraries. The authors' pipeline ran thus. Export and quality control were done with immunoSEQ Analyzer 3.0, while downstream analyses used R Bioconductor and Immunarch. Only productive rearrangements in the normalized downsampled data set were used to calculate repertoire metrics. In the normalized cohort, a clonotype counted as pathologically expanded if the clonotype was larger than 5 templates. The Inverse Simpson Index served as the measure of repertoire diversity. The non-normalized data set was used for CMV-specificity analyses so that all clonotypes could be captured. This is the immuneACCESS table as TCRdb keeps it, with only in-frame sequences that have V and J called. A part of the clones is gone; compared with another copy, unresolved V genes explain less than half, and the rest is unexplained. V and J calls and clone size follow that table, whereas D and trimming were derived from the DNA. The sample data list 9,000 to 15,000 clones, and under 55% of these were observed just once. Jointly, the top ten make up 10% to 11% of the sample.

Cut back by 2 bases and 0 bases, the V and J ends lie 11 bases apart. From the cysteine through the phenylalanine, the CDR3 covers 14 amino acids. The kept DNA is CDR3 alone, 42 bases in frame from the first base. Per the germline V gene (reference sequence), GTSNPN is the CDR1 and SVGIG is the CDR2. The chain employs TRBV30 and TRBJ2-7; the D gene could be either TRBD1 or TRBD2, each agreeing at 6 bases. The sample comprised peripheral blood mononuclear cells. This receptor was identified in a man in his fifties or sixties in good health. Some clones in this sample may be carry-over from other donors' samples. The CDR3 protein: CAWSMGGASYEQYF. The nucleotide sequence reads TGTGCCTGGAGTATGGGGGGCGCCTCCTACGAGCAGTACTTC.